Listed here is a single TCR beta chain. The data were taken from a study of blood T cell repertoires in COVID-19. Assay used: immunoSEQ multiplex PCR; TCRdb lists only in-frame clones, some missing. The sample shows around 45,000 clones, roughly 89% of them seen only once. This CDR3 comprises 14 residues. The ends were cut back, 3 bases at V and 5 bases at J, with 13 bases in the middle. Per the germline V gene, CDR1 is MNHEY and CDR2 is SVGAGI. The J gene is TRBJ1-2, the V gene TRBV6-5; D is possibly TRBD1 (6 bases). The material sequenced was peripheral blood. The TCR originated in a man in his 70s with active COVID-19. CDR3 amino acids: CASSYQDRGYGYTF. The CDR3 region has the DNA TGTGCCAGCAGTTATCAGGACAGAGGGTATGGCTACACCTTC.